This T cell receptor (beta chain) is drawn from a study of blood T cell repertoires in COVID-19. The overall study: Samples representing acute and convalescent COVID-19 were sourced from the United States, Italy and Spain.

CDR3 size: 13 residues. Germline V CDR1 and CDR2: GTSNPN, SVGIG (reference sequence). V lost 3 bases and J lost 6; bases outside the gene matches: 4. Sequenced by immunoSEQ multiplex PCR; TCRdb stores in-frame clones only, minus some. This sample has some 300,000 clones, with around 88% found just once. This TCR came from a woman in her 30s who had recovered from COVID-19. The chain combines TRBV30 with TRBJ2-2; TRBD2 aligns across 7 bases. Sequencing was carried out using peripheral blood. The CDR3 region has the DNA TGTGCCTGGAGGACCCGGGGGGCCGGGGAGCTGTTTTTT. Its translation is CAWRTRGAGELFF.